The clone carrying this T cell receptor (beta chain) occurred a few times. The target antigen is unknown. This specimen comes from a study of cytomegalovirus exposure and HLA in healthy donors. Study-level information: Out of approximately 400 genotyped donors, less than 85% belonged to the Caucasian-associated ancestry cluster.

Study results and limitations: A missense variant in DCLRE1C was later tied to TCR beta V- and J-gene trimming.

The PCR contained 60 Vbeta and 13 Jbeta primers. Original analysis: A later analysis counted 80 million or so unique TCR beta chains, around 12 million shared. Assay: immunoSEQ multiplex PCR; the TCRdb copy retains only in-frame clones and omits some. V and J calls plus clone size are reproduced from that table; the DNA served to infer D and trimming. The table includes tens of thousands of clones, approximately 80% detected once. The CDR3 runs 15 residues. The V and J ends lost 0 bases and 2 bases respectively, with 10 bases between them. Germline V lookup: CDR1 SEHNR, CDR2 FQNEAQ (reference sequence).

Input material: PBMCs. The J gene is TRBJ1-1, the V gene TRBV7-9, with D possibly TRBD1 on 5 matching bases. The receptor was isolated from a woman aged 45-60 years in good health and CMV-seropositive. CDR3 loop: CASSLAGQDNTEAFF. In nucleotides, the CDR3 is TGTGCCAGCAGCTTAGCGGGGCAGGATAACACTGAAGCTTTCTTT.